This TCR beta chain was observed in a study of cytomegalovirus exposure and HLA in healthy donors. The primer mix had 60 Vbeta and 13 Jbeta primers. Sequencing used immunoSEQ multiplex PCR; TCRdb keeps in-frame clones, though not all of them. The profile shows some 130,000 clones, about 68% of them singletons. CDR1 MDHEN and CDR2 SYDVKM come from the germline V gene. V lost 7 bases, J lost 2 bases, and 4 bases stayed unmatched. This CDR3 has 13 residues. Study findings and constraints: An analysis done earlier found most TCR beta V segments productive about 87% or about 30% of the time. Among the CMV-associated chains, three were confirmed in vitro as specific for CMV antigens.

Concerning this clone itself: Its specificity is not known.

Sequencing was done on a sample of PBMCs. V is TRBV28 and J is TRBJ1-2; 7 bases line up with TRBD1. The receptor's source is a human donor in good health. The CDR3: CASTEGANYGYTF. The DNA for the CDR3 is TGTGCCAGCACTGAGGGGGCGAACTATGGCTACACCTTC.